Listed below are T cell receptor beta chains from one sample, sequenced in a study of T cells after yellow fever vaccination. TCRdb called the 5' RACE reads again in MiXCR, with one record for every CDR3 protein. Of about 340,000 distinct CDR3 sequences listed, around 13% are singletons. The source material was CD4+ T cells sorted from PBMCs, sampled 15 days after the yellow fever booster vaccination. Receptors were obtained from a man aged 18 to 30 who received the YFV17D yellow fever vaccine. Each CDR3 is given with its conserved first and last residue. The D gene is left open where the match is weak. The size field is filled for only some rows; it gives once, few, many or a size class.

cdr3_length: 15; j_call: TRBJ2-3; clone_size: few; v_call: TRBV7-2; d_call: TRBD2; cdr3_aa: CASSLSGGLLGTQYF; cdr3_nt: TGTGCCAGCAGCCTGAGCGGGGGTCTACTAGGTACGCAGTATTTT
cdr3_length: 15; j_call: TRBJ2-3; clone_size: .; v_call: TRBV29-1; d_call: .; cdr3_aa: CSSRDSLISTDTQYF; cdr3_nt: TGCAGCTCCCGGGACTCCCTAATTAGCACAGATACGCAGTATTTT
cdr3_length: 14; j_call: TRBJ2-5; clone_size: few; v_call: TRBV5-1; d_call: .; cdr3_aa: CASSLWAVEETQYF; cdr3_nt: TGCGCCAGCAGCTTGTGGGCAGTGGAAGAGACCCAGTACTTC
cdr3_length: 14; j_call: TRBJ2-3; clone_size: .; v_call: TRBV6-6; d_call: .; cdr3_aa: CASKGGGGTDTQYF; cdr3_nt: TGTGCCAGCAAAGGGGGGGGGGGCACAGATACGCAGTATTTT
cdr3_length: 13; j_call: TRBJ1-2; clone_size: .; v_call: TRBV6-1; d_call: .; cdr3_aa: CASTRNSDYGYTF; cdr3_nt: TGTGCCAGCACCAGGAATTCGGACTATGGCTACACCTTC
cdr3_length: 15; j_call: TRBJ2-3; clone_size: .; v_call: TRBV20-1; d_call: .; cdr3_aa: CSAPGRDLGTDTQYF; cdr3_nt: TGCAGTGCGCCGGGCCGGGATCTGGGTACAGATACGCAGTATTTT
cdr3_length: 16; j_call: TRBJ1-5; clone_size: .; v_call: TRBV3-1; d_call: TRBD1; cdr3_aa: CASSPGTGVSNQPQHF; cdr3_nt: TGTGCCAGCAGCCCCGGGACAGGAGTGAGCAATCAGCCCCAGCATTTT
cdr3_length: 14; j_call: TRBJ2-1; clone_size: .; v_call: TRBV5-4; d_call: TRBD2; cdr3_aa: CASNRGGSFNEQFF; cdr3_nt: TGTGCCAGCAACCGGGGGGGGTCCTTCAATGAGCAGTTCTTC
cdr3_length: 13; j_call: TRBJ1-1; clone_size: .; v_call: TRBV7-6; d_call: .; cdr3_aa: CASSFTGVSEAFF; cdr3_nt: TGTGCCAGCAGCTTTACGGGGGTTAGTGAAGCTTTCTTT
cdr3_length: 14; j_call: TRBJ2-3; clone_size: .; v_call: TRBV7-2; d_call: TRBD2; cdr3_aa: CASRGAGAQNTQYF; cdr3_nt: TGTGCCAGCAGAGGAGCGGGGGCCCAAAATACGCAGTATTTT
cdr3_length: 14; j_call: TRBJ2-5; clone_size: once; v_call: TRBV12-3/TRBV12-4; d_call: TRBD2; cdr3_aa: CASSFGGLAETQYF; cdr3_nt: TGTGCCAGCAGTTTTGGAGGACTAGCGGAGACCCAGTACTTC
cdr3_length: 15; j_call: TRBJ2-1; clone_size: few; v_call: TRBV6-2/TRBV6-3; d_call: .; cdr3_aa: CASKIDGGLYNEQFF; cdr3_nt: TGTGCCAGCAAGATAGACGGGGGATTGTACAATGAGCAGTTCTTC
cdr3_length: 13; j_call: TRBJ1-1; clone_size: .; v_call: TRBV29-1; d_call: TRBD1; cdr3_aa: CSVKQGKGTEAFF; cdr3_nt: TGCAGCGTTAAACAGGGGAAGGGCACTGAAGCTTTCTTT